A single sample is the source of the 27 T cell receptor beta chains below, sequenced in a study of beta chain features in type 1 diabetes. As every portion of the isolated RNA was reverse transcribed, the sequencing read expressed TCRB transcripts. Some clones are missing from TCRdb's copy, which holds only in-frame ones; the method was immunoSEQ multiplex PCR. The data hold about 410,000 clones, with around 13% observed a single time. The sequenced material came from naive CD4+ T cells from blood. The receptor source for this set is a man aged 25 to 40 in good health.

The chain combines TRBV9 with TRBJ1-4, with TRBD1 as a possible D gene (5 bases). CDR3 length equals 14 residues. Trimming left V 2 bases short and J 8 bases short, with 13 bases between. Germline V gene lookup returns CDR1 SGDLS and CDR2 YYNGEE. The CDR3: CASSVDIATEKLFF. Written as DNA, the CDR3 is TGTGCCAGCAGCGTGGACATTGCCACCGAAAAACTGTTTTTT.

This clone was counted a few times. CDR3 coding DNA: TGTGCCAGCACCCCAGGGGTCACGAACACTGAAGCTTTCTTT. Encoded protein: CASTPGVTNTEAFF. The J gene is TRBJ1-1, the V gene TRBV9, with D perhaps TRBD1 (6 bases). Deletions cut 6 bases from V and 1 base from J, with 13 bases between. Germline CDR1 and CDR2: SGDLS and YYNGEE. This CDR3 comprises 14 residues. Full variable domain (remainder filled in from reference TRBV9 and TRBJ1-1): DSGVTQTPKHLITATGQRVTLRCSPRSGDLSVYWYQQSLDQGLQFLIQYYNGEERAKGNILERFSAQQFPDLHSELNLSSLELGDSALYFCASTPGVTNTEAFFGQGTRLTVV.

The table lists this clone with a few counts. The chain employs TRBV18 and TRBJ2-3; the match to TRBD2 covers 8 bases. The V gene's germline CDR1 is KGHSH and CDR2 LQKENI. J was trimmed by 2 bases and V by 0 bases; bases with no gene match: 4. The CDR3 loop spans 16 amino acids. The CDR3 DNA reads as TGTGCCAGCTCACCACCGGGACTAGTTGACACAGATACGCAGTATTTT. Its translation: CASSPPGLVDTDTQYF.

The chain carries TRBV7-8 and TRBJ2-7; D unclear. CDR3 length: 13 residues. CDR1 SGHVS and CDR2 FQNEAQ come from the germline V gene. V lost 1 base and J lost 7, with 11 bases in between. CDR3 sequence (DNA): TGTGCCAGCAGCTTAGGGGGTTCTGGGGAGCAGTACGTC. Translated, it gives CASSLGGSGEQYV.

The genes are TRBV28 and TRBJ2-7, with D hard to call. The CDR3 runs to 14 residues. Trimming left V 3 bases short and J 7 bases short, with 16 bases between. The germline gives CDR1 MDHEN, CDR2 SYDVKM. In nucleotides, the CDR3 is TGTGCCAGCAGTTTCAAGCTGACATACGAGGAGCAGTACGTC. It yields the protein CASSFKLTYEEQYV.

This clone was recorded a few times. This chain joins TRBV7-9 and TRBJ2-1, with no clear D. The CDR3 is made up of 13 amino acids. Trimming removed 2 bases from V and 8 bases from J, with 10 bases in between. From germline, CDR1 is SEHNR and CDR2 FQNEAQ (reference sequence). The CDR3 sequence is CASSLLLGHEQFF. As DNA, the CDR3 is TGTGCCAGCAGCTTATTGCTCGGCCATGAGCAGTTCTTC.

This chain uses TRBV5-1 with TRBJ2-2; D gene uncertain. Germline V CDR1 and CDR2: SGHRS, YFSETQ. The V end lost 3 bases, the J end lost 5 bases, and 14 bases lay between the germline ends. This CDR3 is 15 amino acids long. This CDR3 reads CASSSNLVETGELFF. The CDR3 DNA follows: TGCGCCAGCAGCTCGAACCTTGTGGAAACCGGGGAGCTGTTTTTT.

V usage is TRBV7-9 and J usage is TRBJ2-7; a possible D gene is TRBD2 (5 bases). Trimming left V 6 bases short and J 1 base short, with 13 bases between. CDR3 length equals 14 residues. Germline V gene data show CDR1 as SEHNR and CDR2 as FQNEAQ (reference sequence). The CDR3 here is CASSLGVTSYEQYF. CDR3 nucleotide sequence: TGTGCCAGCAGTTTGGGAGTCACGTCCTACGAGCAGTACTTC.

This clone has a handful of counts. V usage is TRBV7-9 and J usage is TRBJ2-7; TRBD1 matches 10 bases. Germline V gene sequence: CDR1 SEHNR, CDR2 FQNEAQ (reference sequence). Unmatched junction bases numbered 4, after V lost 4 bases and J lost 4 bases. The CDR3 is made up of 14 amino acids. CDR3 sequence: CASSSGQGKYEQYF. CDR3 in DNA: TGTGCCAGCAGCTCGGGACAGGGGAAGTACGAGCAGTACTTC. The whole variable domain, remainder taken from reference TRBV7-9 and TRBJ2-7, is DTGVSQNPRHKITKRGQNVTFRCDPISEHNRLYWYRQTLGQGPEFLTYFQNEAQLEKSRLLSDRFSAERPKGSFSTLEIQRTEQGDSAMYLCASSSGQGKYEQYFGPGTRLTVT.

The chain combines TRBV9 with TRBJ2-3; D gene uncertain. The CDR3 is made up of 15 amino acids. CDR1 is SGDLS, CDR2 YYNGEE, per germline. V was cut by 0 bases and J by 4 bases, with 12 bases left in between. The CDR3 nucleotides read TGTGCCAGCAGCGTAGGAGGCCGTCGGCCAGATACGCAGTATTTT. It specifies CASSVGGRRPDTQYF. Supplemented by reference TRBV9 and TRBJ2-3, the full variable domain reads DSGVTQTPKHLITATGQRVTLRCSPRSGDLSVYWYQQSLDQGLQFLIQYYNGEERAKGNILERFSAQQFPDLHSELNLSSLELGDSALYFCASSVGGRRPDTQYFGPGTRLTVL.

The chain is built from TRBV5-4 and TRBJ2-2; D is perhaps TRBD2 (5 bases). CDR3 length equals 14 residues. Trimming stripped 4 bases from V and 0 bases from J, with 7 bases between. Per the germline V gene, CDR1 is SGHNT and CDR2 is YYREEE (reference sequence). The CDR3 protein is CASSGGSNTGELFF. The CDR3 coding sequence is TGTGCCAGCAGCGGAGGATCGAACACCGGGGAGCTGTTTTTT.

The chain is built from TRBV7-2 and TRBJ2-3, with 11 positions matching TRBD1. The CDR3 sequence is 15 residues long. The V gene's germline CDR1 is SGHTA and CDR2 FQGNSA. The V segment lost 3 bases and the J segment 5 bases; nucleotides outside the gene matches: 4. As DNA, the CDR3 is TGTGCCAGCAGCTTGCGGACAGGGGGCAGAGATACGCAGTATTTT. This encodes CASSLRTGGRDTQYF.

As DNA, the CDR3 is TGTGCCAGCAGCCCAAGGACTGGCAACCAAGAGACCCAGTACTTC. Translating it yields CASSPRTGNQETQYF. The V call is TRBV9, the J call TRBJ2-5, with a weak D call TRBD2 (5 bases). V was clipped by 4 bases and J by 0 bases, with 13 bases between them. Germline CDR1 SGDLS, CDR2 YYNGEE. This CDR3 is 15 amino acids long.

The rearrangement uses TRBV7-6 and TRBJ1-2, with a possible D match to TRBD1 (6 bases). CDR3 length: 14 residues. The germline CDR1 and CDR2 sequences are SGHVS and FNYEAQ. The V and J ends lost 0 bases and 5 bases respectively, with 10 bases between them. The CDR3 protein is CASSLAGTHYGYTF. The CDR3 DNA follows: TGTGCCAGCAGCTTAGCTGGGACACATTATGGCTACACCTTC.

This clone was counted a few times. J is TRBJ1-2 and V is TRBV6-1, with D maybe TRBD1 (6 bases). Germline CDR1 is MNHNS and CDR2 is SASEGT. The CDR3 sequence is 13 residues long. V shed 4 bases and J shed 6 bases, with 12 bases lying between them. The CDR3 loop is CASSGTGNHGYTF. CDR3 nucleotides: TGTGCCAGCAGTGGAACAGGGAACCATGGCTACACCTTC.

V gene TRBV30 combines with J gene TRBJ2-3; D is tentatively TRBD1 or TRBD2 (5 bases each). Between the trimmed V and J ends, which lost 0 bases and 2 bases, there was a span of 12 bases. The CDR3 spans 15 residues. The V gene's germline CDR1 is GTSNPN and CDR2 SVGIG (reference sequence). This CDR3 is CAWSVGGPPTDTQYF. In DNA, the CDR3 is TGTGCCTGGAGTGTTGGGGGTCCCCCCACAGATACGCAGTATTTT.

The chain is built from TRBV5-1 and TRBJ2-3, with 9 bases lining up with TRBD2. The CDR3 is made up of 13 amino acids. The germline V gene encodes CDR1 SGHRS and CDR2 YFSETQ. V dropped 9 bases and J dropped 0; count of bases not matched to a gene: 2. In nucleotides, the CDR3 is TGCGCCATAGGGACTAGCAGCACAGATACGCAGTATTTT. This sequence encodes CAIGTSSTDTQYF. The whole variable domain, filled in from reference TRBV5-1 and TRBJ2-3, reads KAGVTQTPRYLIKTRGQQVTLSCSPISGHRSVSWYQQTPGQGLQFLFEYFSETQRNKGNFPGRFSGRQFSNSRSEMNVSTLELGDSALYLCAIGTSSTDTQYFGPGTRLTVL.

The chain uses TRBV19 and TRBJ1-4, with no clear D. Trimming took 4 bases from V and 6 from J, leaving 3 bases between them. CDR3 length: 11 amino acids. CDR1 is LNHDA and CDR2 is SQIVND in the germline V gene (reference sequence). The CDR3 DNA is TGTGCCAGTAGTACCTATGAAAAACTGTTTTTT. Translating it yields CASSTYEKLFF.

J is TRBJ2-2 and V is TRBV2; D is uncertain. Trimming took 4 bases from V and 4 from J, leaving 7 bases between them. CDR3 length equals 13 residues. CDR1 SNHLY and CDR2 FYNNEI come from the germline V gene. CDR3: CASSVLLTGELFF. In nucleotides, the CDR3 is TGTGCCAGCAGTGTCCTGCTCACCGGGGAGCTGTTTTTT. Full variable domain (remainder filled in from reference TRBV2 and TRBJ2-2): EPEVTQTPSHQVTQMGQEVILRCVPISNHLYFYWYRQILGQKVEFLVSFYNNEISEKSEIFDDQFSVERPDGSNFTLKIRSTKLEDSAMYFCASSVLLTGELFFGEGSRLTVL.

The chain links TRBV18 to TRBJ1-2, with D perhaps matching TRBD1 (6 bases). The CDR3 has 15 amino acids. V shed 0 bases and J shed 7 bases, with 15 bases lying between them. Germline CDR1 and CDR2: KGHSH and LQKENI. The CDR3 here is CASSPPGGIRAGYTF. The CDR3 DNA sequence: TGTGCCAGCTCACCACCAGGGGGGATACGAGCTGGCTACACCTTC.

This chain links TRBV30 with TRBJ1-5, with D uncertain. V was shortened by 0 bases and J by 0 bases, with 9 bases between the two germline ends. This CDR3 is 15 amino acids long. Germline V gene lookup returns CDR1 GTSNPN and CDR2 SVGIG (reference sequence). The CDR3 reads CAWSVGIYSNQPQHF. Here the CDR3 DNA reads TGTGCCTGGAGTGTCGGAATCTATAGCAATCAGCCCCAGCATTTT.

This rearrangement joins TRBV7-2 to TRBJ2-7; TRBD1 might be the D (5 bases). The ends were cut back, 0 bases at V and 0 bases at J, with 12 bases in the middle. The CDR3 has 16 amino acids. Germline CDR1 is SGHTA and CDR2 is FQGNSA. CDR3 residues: CASSLAGRVSSYEQYF. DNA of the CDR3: TGTGCCAGCAGCTTAGCTGGCAGGGTTAGCTCCTACGAGCAGTACTTC.

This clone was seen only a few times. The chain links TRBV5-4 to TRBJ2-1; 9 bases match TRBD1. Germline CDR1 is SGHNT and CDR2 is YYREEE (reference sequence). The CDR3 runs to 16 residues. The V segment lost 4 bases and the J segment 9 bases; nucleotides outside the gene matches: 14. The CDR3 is CASSLDPGQGQSEQFF. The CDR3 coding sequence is TGTGCCAGCAGCCTCGATCCGGGACAGGGACAAAGTGAGCAGTTCTTC.

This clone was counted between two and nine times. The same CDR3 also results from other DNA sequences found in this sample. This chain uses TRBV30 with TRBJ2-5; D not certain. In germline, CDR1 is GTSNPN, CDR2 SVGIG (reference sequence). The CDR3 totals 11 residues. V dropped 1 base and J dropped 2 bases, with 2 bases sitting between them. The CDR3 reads CAWSGQETQYF. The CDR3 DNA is TGTGCCTGGAGTGGTCAAGAGACCCAGTACTTC.

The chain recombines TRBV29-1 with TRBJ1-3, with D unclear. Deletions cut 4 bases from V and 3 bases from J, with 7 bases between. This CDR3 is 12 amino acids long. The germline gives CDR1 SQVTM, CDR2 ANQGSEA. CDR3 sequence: CSVVSVGNTIYF. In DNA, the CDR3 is TGCAGCGTTGTATCTGTTGGAAACACCATATATTTT.

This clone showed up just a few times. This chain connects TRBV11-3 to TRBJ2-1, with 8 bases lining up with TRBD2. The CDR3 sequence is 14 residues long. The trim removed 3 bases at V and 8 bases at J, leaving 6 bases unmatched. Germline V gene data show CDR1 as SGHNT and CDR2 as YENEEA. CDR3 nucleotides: TGTGCCAGCAGCTTGGGGACTAGTAGGGATGAGCAGTTCTTC. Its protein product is CASSLGTSRDEQFF.

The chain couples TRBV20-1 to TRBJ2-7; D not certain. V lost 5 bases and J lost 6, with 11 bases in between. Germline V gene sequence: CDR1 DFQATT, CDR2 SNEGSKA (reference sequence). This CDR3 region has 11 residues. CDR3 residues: CSAPLNSEQYF. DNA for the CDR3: TGCAGTGCTCCCCTCAACAGCGAGCAGTACTTC.